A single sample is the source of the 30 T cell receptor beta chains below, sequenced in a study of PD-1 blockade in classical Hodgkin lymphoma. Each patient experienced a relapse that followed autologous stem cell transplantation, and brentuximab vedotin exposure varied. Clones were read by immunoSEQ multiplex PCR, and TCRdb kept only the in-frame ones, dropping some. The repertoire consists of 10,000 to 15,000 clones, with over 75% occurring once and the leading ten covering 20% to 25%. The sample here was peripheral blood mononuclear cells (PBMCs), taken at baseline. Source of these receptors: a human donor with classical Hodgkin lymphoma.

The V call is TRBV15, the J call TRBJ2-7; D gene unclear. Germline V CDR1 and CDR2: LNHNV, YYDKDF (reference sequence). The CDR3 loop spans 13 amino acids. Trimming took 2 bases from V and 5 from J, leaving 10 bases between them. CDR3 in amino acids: CATSRYVEDEQYF. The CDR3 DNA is TGTGCCACCAGCAGATATGTAGAAGACGAGCAGTACTTC.

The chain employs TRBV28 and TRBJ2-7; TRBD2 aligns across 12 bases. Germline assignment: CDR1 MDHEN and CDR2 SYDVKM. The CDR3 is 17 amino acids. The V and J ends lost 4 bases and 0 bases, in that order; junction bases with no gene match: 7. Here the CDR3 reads CASSSSGLAGFSYEQYF. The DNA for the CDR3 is TGTGCCAGCAGTTCCTCGGGACTAGCGGGCTTCTCCTACGAGCAGTACTTC.

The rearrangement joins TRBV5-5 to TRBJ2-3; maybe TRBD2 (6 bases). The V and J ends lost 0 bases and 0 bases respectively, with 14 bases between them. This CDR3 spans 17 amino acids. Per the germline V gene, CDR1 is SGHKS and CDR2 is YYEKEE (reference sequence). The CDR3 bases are TGTGCCAGCAGCTTGGCGTGGCTAGCGACAAGCACAGATACGCAGTATTTT. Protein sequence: CASSLAWLATSTDTQYF. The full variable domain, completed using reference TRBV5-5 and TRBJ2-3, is DAGVTQSPTHLIKTRGQQVTLRCSPISGHKSVSWYQQVLGQGPQFIFQYYEKEERGRGNFPDRFSARQFPNYSSELNVNALLLGDSALYLCASSLAWLATSTDTQYFGPGTRLTVL.

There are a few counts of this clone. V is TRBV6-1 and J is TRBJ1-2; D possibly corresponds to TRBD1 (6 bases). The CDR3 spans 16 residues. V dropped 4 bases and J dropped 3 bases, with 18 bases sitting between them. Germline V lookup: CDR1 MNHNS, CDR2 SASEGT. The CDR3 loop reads CASSVAKTGFDYGYTF. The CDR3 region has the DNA TGTGCCAGCAGTGTAGCAAAGACAGGTTTTGACTATGGCTACACCTTC.

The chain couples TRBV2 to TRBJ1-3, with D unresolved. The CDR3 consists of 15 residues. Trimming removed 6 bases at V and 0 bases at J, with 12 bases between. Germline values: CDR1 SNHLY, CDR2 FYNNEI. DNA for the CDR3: TGTGCCAGCAGAAAAGACGGGAACTCTGGAAACACCATATATTTT. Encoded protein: CASRKDGNSGNTIYF.

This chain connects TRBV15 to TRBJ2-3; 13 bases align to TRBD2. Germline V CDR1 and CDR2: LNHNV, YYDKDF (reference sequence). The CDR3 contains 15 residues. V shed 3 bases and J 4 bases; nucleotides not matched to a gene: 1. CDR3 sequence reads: CATSRGTSGADTQYF. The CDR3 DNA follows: TGTGCCACCAGCAGGGGGACTAGCGGGGCAGATACGCAGTATTTT.

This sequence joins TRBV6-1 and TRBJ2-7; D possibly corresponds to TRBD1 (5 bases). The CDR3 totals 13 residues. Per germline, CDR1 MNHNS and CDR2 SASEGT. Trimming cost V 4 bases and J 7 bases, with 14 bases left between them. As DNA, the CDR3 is TGTGCCAGCAGTGCCGTCGTATCAGGGGAGCAGTACTTC. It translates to CASSAVVSGEQYF.

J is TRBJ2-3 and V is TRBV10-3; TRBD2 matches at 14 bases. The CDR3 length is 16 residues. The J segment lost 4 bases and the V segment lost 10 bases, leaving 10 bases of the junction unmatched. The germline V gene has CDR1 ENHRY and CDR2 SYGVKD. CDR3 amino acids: CATSPGTSGRADTQYF. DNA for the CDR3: TGTGCCACCTCACCTGGGACTAGCGGGAGAGCAGATACGCAGTATTTT.

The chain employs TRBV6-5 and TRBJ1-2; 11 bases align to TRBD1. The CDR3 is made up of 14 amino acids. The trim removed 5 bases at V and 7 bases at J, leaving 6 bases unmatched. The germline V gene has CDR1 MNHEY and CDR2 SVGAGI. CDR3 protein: CASSRTGGAGGYTF. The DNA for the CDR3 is TGTGCCAGCAGTCGGACAGGGGGCGCGGGTGGCTACACCTTC.

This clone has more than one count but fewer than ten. The CDR3 bases are TGCGCCAGCAGTCAACGAGTCTCGAACACCGGGGAGCTGTTTTTT. Translation: CASSQRVSNTGELFF. The chain links TRBV23-1 to TRBJ2-2, with D unclear. Being an ORF, TRBV23-1 has a function that is uncertain. Trimming removed 2 bases from V and 0 bases from J, with 7 bases in between. The CDR3 is made up of 15 amino acids.

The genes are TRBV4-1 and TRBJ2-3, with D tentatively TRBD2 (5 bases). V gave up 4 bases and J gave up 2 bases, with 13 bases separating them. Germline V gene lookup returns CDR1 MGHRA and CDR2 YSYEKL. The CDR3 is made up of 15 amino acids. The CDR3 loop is CASSPGGYTTDTQYF. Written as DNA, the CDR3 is TGCGCCAGCAGCCCCGGAGGATATACCACAGATACGCAGTATTTT.

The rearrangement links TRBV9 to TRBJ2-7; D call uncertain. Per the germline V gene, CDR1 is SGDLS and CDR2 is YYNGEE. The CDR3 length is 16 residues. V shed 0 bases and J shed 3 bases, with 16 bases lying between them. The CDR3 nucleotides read TGTGCCAGCAGCGTAGACTCTGCGGCAATAGGCTACGAGCAGTACTTC. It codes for CASSVDSAAIGYEQYF.

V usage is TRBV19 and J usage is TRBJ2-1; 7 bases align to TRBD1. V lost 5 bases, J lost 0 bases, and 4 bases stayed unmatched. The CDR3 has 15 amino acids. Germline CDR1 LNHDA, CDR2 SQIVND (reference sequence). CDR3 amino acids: CASSFDRDSYNEQFF. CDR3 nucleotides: TGTGCCAGTAGTTTCGACAGGGACTCCTACAATGAGCAGTTCTTC.

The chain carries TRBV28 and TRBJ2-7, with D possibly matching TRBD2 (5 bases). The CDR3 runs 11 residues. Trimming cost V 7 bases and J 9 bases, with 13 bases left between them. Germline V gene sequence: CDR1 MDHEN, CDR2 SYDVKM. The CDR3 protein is CASTDRGVQYF. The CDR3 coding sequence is TGTGCCAGCACCGATCGGGGTGTGCAGTACTTC. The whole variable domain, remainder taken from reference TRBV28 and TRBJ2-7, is DVKVTQSSRYLVKRTGEKVFLECVQDMDHENMFWYRQDPGLGLRLIYFSYDVKMKEKGDIPEGYSVSREKKERFSLILESASTNQTSMYLCASTDRGVQYFGPGTRLTVT.

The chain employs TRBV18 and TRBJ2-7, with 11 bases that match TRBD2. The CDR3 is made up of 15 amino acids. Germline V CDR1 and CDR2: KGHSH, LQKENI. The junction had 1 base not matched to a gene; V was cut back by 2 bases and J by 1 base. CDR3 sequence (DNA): TGTGCCAGCTCACCAGGGACTAGCGGTTCCTACGAGCAGTACTTC. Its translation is CASSPGTSGSYEQYF. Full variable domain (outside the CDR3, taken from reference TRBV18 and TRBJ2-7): NAGVMQNPRHLVRRRGQEARLRCSPMKGHSHVYWYRQLPEEGLKFMVYLQKENIIDESGMPKERFSAEFPKEGPSILRIQQVVRGDSAAYFCASSPGTSGSYEQYFGPGTRLTVT.

CDR3 coding DNA: TGTGCCAGCAGCTTAGGCAGGGGTACGGGTGGCTACACCTTC. Translated, it gives CASSLGRGTGGYTF. V is TRBV7-8 and J is TRBJ1-2; D might be TRBD1 (6 bases). Trimming removed 1 base from V and 7 bases from J, with 13 bases in between. The CDR3 consists of 14 residues. CDR1 is SGHVS, CDR2 FQNEAQ, per germline.

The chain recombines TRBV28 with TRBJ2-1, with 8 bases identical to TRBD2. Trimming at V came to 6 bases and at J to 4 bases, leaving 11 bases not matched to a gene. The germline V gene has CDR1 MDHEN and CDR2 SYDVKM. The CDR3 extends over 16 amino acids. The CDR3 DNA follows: TGTGCCAGCAGACTGCCCGGGACTAGGGGTTACAATGAGCAGTTCTTC. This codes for CASRLPGTRGYNEQFF.

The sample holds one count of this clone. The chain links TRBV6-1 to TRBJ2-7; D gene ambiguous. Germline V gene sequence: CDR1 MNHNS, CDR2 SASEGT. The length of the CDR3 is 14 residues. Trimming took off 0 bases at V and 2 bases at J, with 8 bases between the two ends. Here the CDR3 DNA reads TGTGCCAGCAGTGAAGCACGAGACCCCTACGAGCAGTACTTC. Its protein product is CASSEARDPYEQYF.

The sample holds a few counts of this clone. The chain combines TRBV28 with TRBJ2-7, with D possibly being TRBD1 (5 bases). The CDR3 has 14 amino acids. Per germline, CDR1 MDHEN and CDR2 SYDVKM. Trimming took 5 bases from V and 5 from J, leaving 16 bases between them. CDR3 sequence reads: CASSPQVAGHEQYF. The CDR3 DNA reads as TGTGCCAGCAGTCCACAGGTAGCAGGCCACGAGCAGTACTTC.

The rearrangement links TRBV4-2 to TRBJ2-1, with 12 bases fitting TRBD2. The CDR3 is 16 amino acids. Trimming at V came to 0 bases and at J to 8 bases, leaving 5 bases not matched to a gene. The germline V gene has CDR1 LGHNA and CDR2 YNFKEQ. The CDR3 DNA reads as TGTGCCAGCAGCCAAGATCTGACTAGCGGGAGTGATGAGCAGTTCTTC. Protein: CASSQDLTSGSDEQFF.

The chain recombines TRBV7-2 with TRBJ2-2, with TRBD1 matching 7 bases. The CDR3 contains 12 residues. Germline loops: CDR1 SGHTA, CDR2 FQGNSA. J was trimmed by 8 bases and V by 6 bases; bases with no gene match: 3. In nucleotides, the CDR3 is TGTGCCAGCAGGACAGGGTTAGGGGAGCTGTTTTTT. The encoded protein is CASRTGLGELFF.

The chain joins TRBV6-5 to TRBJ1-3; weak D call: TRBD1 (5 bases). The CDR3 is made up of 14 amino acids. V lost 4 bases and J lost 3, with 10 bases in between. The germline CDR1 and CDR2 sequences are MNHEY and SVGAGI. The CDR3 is CASSLRGGGNTIYF. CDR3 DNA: TGTGCCAGCAGTTTAAGGGGAGGTGGAAACACCATATATTTT.

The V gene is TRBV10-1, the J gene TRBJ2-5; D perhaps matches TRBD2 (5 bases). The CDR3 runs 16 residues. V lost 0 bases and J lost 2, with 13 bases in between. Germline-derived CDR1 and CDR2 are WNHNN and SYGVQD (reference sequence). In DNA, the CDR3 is TGCGCCAGCAGTGAGTCGATCGGGGAAGGACAAGAGACCCAGTACTTC. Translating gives CASSESIGEGQETQYF.

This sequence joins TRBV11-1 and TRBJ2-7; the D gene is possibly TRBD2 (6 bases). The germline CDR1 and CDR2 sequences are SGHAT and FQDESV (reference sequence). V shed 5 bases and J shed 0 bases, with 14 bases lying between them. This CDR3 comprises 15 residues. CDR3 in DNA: TGTGCCAGCAGCCCGGGACTCTTGAGCTCCTACGAGCAGTACTTC. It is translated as CASSPGLLSSYEQYF.

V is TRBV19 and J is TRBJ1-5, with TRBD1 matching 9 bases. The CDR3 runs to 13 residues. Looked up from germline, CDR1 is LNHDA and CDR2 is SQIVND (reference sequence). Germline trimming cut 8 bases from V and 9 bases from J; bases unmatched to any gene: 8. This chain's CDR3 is CASGPTGGLPQHF. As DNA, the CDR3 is TGTGCCAGTGGGCCGACAGGGGGTCTGCCCCAGCATTTT.

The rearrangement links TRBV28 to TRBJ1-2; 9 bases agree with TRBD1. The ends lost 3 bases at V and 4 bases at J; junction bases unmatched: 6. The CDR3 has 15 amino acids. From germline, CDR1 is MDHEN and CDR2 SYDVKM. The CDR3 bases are TGTGCCAGCAGTTTCTCGGGACAGGGAGTCTATGGCTACACCTTC. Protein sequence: CASSFSGQGVYGYTF.

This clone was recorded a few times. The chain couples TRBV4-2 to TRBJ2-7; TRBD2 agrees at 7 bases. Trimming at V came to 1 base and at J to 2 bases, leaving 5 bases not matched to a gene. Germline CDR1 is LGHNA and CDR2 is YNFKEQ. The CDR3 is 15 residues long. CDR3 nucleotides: TGTGCCAGCAGCCAAGCTCTAGCGGCCACCTACGAGCAGTACTTC. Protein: CASSQALAATYEQYF.

The CDR3 bases are TGTGCCAGTTCCACGACAGGAATGGAGACCCAGTACTTC. This gives the protein CASSTTGMETQYF. This chain links TRBV28 with TRBJ2-5, with D perhaps TRBD1 (6 bases). The V end was cut by 9 bases, the J end by 5 bases, with 16 bases between. Per germline, CDR1 MDHEN and CDR2 SYDVKM. The CDR3 extends over 13 amino acids.

CDR3 sequence: CASSRITPGLAGGTGELFF. The CDR3 DNA reads as TGTGCCAGCAGCCGGATCACCCCGGGACTAGCGGGAGGGACCGGGGAGCTGTTTTTT. V usage is TRBV7-9 and J usage is TRBJ2-2; 16 positions match TRBD2. CDR3 size: 19 residues. Germline CDR1 is SEHNR and CDR2 is FQNEAQ (reference sequence). The junction had 11 bases not matched to a gene; V was cut back by 5 bases and J by 5 bases. Full variable domain (missing parts from reference TRBV7-9 and TRBJ2-2): DTGVSQNPRHKITKRGQNVTFRCDPISEHNRLYWYRQTLGQGPEFLTYFQNEAQLEKSRLLSDRFSAERPKGSFSTLEIQRTEQGDSAMYLCASSRITPGLAGGTGELFFGEGSRLTVL.

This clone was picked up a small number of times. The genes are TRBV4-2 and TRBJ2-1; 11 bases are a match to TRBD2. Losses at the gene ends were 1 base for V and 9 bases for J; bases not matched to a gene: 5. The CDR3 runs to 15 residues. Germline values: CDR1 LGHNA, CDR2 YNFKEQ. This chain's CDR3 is CASSQVLAGDLEQFF. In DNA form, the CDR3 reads TGTGCCAGCAGCCAAGTACTAGCGGGAGATCTTGAGCAGTTCTTC.